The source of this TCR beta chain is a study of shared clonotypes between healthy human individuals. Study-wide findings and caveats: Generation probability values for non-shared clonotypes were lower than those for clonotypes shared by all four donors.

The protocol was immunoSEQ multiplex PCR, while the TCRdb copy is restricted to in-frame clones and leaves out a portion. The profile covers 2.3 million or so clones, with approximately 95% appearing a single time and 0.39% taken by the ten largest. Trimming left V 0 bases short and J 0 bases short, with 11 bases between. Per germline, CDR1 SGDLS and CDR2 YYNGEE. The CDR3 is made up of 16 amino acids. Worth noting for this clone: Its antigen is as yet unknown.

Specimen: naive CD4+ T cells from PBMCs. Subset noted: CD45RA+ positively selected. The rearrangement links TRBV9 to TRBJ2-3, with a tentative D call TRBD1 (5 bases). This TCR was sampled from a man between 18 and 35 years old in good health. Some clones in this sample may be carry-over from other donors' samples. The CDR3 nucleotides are TGTGCCAGCAGCGTAGGTCCAGGGCAGAGCACAGATACGCAGTATTTT. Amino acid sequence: CASSVGPGQSTDTQYF.